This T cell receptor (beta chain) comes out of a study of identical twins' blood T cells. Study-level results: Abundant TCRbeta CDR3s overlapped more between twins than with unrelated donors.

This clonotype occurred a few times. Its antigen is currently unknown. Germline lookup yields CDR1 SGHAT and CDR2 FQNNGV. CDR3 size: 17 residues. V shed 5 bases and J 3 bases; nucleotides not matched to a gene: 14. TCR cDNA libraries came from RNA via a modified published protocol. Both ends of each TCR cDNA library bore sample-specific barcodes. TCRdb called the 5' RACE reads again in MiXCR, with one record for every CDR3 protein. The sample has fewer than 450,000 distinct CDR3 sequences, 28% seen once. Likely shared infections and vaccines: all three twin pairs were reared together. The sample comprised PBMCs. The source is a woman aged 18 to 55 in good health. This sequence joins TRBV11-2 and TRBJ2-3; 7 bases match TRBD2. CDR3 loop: CASSPLSLRETTDTQYF. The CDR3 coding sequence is TGTGCCAGCAGCCCCCTGAGTTTGCGGGAGACTACAGATACGCAGTATTTT.